A single T cell receptor beta chain is shown here with its context. In the source study's methods: Estimation of nucleated cell counts was performed using reference gene primer amplification. Libraries were prepared by immunoSEQ multiplex PCR; TCRdb keeps only in-frame clonotypes and omits some of them. For V, J and clone size, that table is used; D and trimming come from the DNA. Of under 250,000 clones listed, around nine tenths are singletons. This sample is part of a study of blood T cell repertoires in COVID-19. For the study at large: PBMCs, B-cell-depleted T cells, or T cells provided the cDNA or gDNA that made up the material.

The CDR3 length is 14 residues. The V end was cut by 5 bases, the J end by 2 bases, with 12 bases between. Germline V gives CDR1 MNHEY, CDR2 SVGAGI. Sequencing was done on a sample of peripheral blood. This receptor was taken from a woman aged 60 to 75 who had recovered from COVID-19. This chain connects TRBV6-5 to TRBJ1-2; weak D call: TRBD1 (6 bases). The CDR3 region has the DNA TGTGCCAGCAGTAAGACAGGATCCAACTATGGCTACACCTTC. It yields the protein CASSKTGSNYGYTF.